The rows below give T cell receptor beta chains drawn from one sample of a study of T cells after yellow fever vaccination. TCRdb redid the calling of the 5' RACE reads with MiXCR, one entry per CDR3 protein. The table includes 450,000 to 550,000 distinct CDR3 sequences, about a fifth detected once. The material was PBMCs, obtained roughly 23 days after the first yellow fever vaccination. Receptors were obtained from a man aged 18 to 30 who received the YFV17D yellow fever vaccine. Both conserved end residues are part of each CDR3. D genes are given only for firm matches. A clone size is listed for some rows: how often the clone was seen (once, few, many), or a class if it is expanded.

clone size	V gene	D gene	J gene	CDR3 protein	CDR3 DNA
.	TRBV7-9	.	TRBJ1-2	CASSLSISFGYTF	TGTGCCAGCAGCTTATCAATTTCGTTTGGCTACACCTTC
.	TRBV7-2	.	TRBJ2-2	CASSLIGVTGELFF	TGTGCCAGCAGCTTAATCGGGGTCACCGGGGAGCTGTTTTTT
.	TRBV10-3	.	TRBJ2-3	CAISEGQGNTDTQYF	TGTGCCATCAGTGAGGGCCAGGGCAACACAGATACGCAGTATTTT
few	TRBV6-1	.	TRBJ2-5	CASSDWNVETQYF	TGTGCCAGCAGTGATTGGAACGTGGAGACCCAGTACTTC
many	TRBV7-2	.	TRBJ2-2	CASTPSGDTGELFF	TGTGCCAGCACCCCATCGGGGGACACCGGGGAGCTGTTTTTT
.	TRBV7-2	TRBD1	TRBJ2-7	CASSRVVRGNEQYF	TGTGCCAGCAGCCGTGTGGTCAGGGGGAACGAGCAGTACTTC
.	TRBV5-1	TRBD1	TRBJ2-3	CASGTLRDRDGADTQYF	TGCGCCAGCGGCACACTCCGGGACAGGGATGGAGCAGATACGCAGTATTTT
.	TRBV15	TRBD1	TRBJ2-7	CATSRAPTGDHEQYF	TGTGCCACCAGCAGGGCCCCCACAGGGGACCACGAGCAGTACTTC
many	TRBV20-1	TRBD1	TRBJ1-1	CSGTGSLNTEAFF	TGCAGTGGGACAGGGTCCTTGAACACTGAAGCTTTCTTT
few	TRBV5-1	TRBD2	TRBJ2-1	CASSPLQRGAGEQFF	TGCGCCAGCAGCCCCCTCCAGCGGGGGGCTGGGGAGCAGTTCTTC
.	TRBV7-2	TRBD1	TRBJ1-5	CASSPEGTGKDQPQHF	TGTGCCAGCAGCCCCGAGGGGACAGGGAAGGACCAGCCCCAGCATTTT
.	TRBV7-3	.	TRBJ2-2	CASSLSPLGGGTGELFF	TGTGCCAGCAGCTTAAGCCCCCTAGGGGGGGGCACCGGGGAGCTGTTTTTT
many	TRBV7-2	TRBD2	TRBJ2-5	CASSLRRGAAARETQYF	TGTGCCAGCAGCTTAAGGCGGGGGGCCGCGGCTCGCGAGACCCAGTACTTC
.	TRBV7-2	.	TRBJ2-1	CASSPDQGLSYYNEQFF	TGTGCCAGCAGCCCAGACCAGGGACTTTCCTACTACAATGAGCAGTTCTTC
.	TRBV5-1	.	TRBJ1-4	CASSIDRNGEKLFF	TGCGCCAGCAGCATAGACAGGAACGGGGAAAAACTGTTTTTT
.	TRBV12-3/TRBV12-4	.	TRBJ1-2	CASSLRRNYGYTF	TGTGCCAGCAGTTTGCGCCGTAACTATGGCTACACCTTC
.	TRBV9	.	TRBJ1-1	CASSEGSVYTEAFF	TGTGCCAGCAGCGAGGGGAGTGTTTACACTGAAGCTTTCTTT
few	TRBV5-1	.	TRBJ1-1	CASSERDRIGGLNTEAFF	TGCGCCAGCAGCGAACGAGACAGGATAGGAGGTTTGAACACTGAAGCTTTCTTT
.	TRBV7-2	.	TRBJ2-5	CASSLGTATGTQYF	TGTGCCAGCAGCTTAGGAACAGCTACCGGGACCCAGTACTTC
many	TRBV29-1	TRBD2	TRBJ2-1	CSVDGGASGGIGNEQFF	TGCAGCGTTGATGGGGGGGCTAGCGGGGGCATAGGCAATGAGCAGTTCTTC
.	TRBV20-1	.	TRBJ1-2	CSARDYRADGYTF	TGCAGTGCTAGAGATTACAGGGCGGATGGCTACACCTTC
few	TRBV7-9	TRBD1	TRBJ1-1	CASSLGVGQGMNTEAFF	TGTGCCAGCAGCTTAGGCGTAGGACAGGGGATGAACACTGAAGCTTTCTTT
.	TRBV6-2/TRBV6-3	.	TRBJ2-4	CASSAPGGLKNIQYF	TGTGCCAGCAGTGCCCCCGGGGGCCTCAAAAACATTCAGTACTTC
.	TRBV5-1	.	TRBJ2-2	CASSFRGGPGELFF	TGCGCCAGCAGCTTCAGAGGGGGGCCCGGGGAGCTGTTTTTT
.	TRBV4-1	.	TRBJ1-5	CASSQDSGSGQPQHF	TGCGCCAGCAGCCAAGATTCCGGTTCCGGACAGCCCCAGCATTTT
.	TRBV2	.	TRBJ2-1	CASREGPNNEPFF	TGTGCCAGCAGGGAGGGACCAAACAATGAGCCGTTCTTC
.	TRBV6-2/TRBV6-3	.	TRBJ1-5	CASRTPFRGRNQPQHF	TGTGCCAGCAGAACCCCCTTTAGGGGCCGCAATCAGCCCCAGCATTTT
.	TRBV6-2/TRBV6-3	.	TRBJ2-1	CASGRGFLDEQFF	TGTGCCAGCGGGCGAGGGTTCTTAGATGAGCAGTTCTTC
.	TRBV29-1	TRBD1	TRBJ2-7	CSVEAQGESYEQYF	TGCAGCGTCGAAGCACAGGGGGAGTCCTACGAGCAGTACTTC
few	TRBV10-3	TRBD1	TRBJ2-2	CAISRDSTGELFF	TGTGCCATCAGCCGGGACAGCACCGGGGAGCTGTTTTTT
.	TRBV10-3	TRBD1	TRBJ2-1	CAISHRDRGNNEQFF	TGTGCCATCAGTCACCGGGACAGGGGAAACAATGAGCAGTTCTTC
few	TRBV7-2	.	TRBJ2-5	CASSLVGSSETQYF	TGTGCCAGCAGCTTAGTGGGTAGCAGTGAGACCCAGTACTTC
.	TRBV12-3/TRBV12-4	.	TRBJ2-1	CASSLGSFNEQFF	TGTGCCAGCAGTTTGGGGAGCTTCAATGAGCAGTTCTTC
.	TRBV29-1	.	TRBJ2-7	CSVEDGRGAAYEQYF	TGCAGCGTTGAAGACGGCCGGGGGGCGGCCTACGAGCAGTACTTC
.	TRBV20-1	.	TRBJ2-5	CSARNLERETQYF	TGCAGTGCGCGGAACTTAGAGAGGGAGACCCAGTACTTC
many	TRBV12-3/TRBV12-4	.	TRBJ2-3	CASSFDSTSTDTQYF	TGTGCCAGCAGTTTTGACAGTACTAGCACAGATACGCAGTATTTT
few	TRBV9	.	TRBJ2-5	CASSVVGWETQYF	TGTGCCAGCAGCGTAGTGGGCTGGGAGACCCAGTACTTC
few	TRBV5-1	TRBD2	TRBJ2-5	CASSGAGEETQYF	TGCGCCAGCAGCGGAGCGGGGGAAGAGACCCAGTACTTC
.	TRBV7-9	.	TRBJ2-1	CASSGQAYNEQFF	TGTGCCAGTTCGGGACAAGCATACAATGAGCAGTTCTTC
many	TRBV4-3	.	TRBJ2-3	CASSQGVPGDTQYF	TGCGCCAGCAGCCAAGGTGTTCCGGGGGATACGCAGTATTTT
.	TRBV12-3/TRBV12-4	.	TRBJ2-3	CACRRVGTQYF	TGTGCCTGTCGGAGGGTGGGGACGCAGTATTTT
few	TRBV5-6	TRBD1	TRBJ1-1	CASSLVTGENTEAFF	TGTGCCAGCAGCTTGGTGACAGGGGAGAACACTGAAGCTTTCTTT
.	TRBV27	.	TRBJ2-5	CASSILDGEETQYF	TGTGCCAGCAGTATTCTGGACGGGGAAGAGACCCAGTACTTC
once	TRBV7-2	TRBD1	TRBJ1-1	CASSPGQPTEAFF	TGTGCCAGCAGCCCGGGACAGCCCACTGAAGCTTTCTTT
.	TRBV3-1	.	TRBJ1-2	CASSQTQGRGANYGYTF	TGTGCCAGCAGCCAAACCCAGGGGAGGGGAGCTAACTATGGCTACACCTTC
many	TRBV28	.	TRBJ1-2	CASSTERYGYTF	TGTGCCAGCAGCACGGAGCGATATGGCTACACCTTC